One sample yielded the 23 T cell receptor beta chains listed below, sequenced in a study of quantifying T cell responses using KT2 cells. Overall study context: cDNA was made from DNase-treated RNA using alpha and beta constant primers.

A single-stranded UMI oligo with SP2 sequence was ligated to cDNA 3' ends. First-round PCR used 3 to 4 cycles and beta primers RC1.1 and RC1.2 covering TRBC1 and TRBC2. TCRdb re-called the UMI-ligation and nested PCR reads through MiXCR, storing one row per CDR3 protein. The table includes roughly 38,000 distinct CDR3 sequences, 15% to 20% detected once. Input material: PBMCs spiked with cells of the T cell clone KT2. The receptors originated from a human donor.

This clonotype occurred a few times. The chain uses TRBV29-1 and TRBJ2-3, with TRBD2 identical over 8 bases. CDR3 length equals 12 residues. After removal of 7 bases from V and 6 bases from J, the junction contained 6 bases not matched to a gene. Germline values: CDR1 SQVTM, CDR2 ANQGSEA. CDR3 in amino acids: CSAFGGADTQYF. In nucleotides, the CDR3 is TGCAGCGCCTTCGGGGGGGCCGATACGCAGTATTTT.

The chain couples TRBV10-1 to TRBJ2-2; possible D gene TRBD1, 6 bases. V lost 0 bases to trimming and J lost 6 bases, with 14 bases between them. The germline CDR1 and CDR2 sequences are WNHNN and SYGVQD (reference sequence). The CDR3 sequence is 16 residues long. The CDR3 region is CASSESIIGGPGELFF. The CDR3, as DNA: TGCGCCAGCAGTGAGTCGATTATAGGGGGACCCGGGGAGCTGTTTTTT.

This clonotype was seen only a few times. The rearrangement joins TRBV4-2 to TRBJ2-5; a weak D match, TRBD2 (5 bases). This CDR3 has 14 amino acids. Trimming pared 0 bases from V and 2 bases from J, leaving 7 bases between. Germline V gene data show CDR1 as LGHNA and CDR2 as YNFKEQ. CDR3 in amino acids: CASSQELVQETQYF. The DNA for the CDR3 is TGTGCCAGCAGCCAAGAACTAGTTCAAGAGACCCAGTACTTC.

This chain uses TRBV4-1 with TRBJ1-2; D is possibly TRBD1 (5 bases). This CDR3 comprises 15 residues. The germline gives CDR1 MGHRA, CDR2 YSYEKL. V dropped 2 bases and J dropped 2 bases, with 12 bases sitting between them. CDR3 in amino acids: CASSQFTGGNYGYTF. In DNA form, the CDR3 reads TGCGCCAGCAGCCAATTCACAGGAGGAAACTATGGCTACACCTTC.

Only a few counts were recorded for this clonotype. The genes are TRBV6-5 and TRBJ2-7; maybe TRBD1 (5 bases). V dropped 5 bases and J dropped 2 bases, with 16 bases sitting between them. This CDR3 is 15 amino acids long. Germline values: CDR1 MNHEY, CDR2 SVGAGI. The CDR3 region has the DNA TGTGCCAGCAGTCTCGAGACAGCGCCTACCTACGAGCAGTACTTC. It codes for CASSLETAPTYEQYF.

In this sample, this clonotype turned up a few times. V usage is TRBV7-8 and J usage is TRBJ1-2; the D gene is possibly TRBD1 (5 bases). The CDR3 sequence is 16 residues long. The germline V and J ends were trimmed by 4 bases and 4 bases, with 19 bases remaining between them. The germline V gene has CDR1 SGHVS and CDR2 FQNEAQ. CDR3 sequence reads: CASSSTQGSKPYGYTF. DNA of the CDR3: TGTGCCAGCAGCTCCACCCAGGGATCGAAGCCCTATGGCTACACCTTC.

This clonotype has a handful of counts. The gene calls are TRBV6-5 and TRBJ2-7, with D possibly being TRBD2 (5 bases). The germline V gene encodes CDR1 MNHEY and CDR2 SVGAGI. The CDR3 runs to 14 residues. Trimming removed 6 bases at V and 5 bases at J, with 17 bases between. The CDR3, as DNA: TGTGCCAGCAGGCCCGGACTGGGGTCGGACGAGCAGTACTTC. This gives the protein CASRPGLGSDEQYF.

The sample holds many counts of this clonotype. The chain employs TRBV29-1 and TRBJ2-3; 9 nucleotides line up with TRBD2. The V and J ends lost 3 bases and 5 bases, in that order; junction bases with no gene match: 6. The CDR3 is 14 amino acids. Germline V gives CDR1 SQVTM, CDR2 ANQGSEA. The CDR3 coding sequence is TGCAGCGTTGATCCGCCTAGCGGGGTAGATACGCAGTATTTT. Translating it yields CSVDPPSGVDTQYF.

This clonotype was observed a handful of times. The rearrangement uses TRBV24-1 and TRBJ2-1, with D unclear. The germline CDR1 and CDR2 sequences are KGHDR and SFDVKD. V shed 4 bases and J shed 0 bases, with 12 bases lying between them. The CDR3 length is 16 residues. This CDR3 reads CATSDPLTDSYNEQFF. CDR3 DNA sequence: TGTGCCACCAGTGACCCCCTTACAGACTCCTACAATGAGCAGTTCTTC.

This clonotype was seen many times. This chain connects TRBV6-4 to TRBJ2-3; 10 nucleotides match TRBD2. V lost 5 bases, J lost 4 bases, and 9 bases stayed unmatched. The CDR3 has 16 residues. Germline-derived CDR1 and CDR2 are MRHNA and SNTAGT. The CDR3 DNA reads TGTGCCAGCAGTAGTTCTAGCGGGAGTCCCCCAGATACGCAGTATTTT. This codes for CASSSSSGSPPDTQYF.

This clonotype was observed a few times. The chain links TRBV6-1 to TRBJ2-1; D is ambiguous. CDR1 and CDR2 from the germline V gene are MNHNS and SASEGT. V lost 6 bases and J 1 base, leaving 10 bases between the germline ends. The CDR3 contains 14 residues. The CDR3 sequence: CASRRTGSYNEQFF. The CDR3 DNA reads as TGTGCCAGCAGGCGAACCGGGTCCTACAATGAGCAGTTCTTC.

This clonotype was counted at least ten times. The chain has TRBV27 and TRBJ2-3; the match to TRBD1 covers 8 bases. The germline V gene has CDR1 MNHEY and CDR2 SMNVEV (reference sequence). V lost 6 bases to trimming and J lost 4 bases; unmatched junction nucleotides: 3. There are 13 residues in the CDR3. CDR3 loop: CASSQTGADTQYF. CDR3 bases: TGTGCCAGCAGCCAGACAGGGGCAGATACGCAGTATTTT.

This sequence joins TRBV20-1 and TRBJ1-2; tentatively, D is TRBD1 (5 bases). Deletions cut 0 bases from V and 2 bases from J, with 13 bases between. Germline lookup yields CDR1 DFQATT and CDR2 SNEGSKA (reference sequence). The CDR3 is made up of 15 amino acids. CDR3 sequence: CSARDPGLTNYGYTF. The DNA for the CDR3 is TGCAGTGCTAGAGATCCGGGACTGACAAACTATGGCTACACCTTC.

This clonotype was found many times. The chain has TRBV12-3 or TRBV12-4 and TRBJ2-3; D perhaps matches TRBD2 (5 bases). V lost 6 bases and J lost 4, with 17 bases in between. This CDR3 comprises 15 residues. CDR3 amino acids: CASRNKLAGADTQYF. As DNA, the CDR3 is TGTGCCAGCAGGAACAAGCTAGCCGGGGCAGATACGCAGTATTTT.

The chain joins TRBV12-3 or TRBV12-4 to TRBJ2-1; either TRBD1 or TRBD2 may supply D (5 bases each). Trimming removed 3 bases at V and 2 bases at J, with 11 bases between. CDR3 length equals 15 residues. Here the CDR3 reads CASSLPGAAYNEQFF. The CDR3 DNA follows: TGTGCCAGCAGTTTGCCCGGGGCTGCCTACAATGAGCAGTTCTTC.

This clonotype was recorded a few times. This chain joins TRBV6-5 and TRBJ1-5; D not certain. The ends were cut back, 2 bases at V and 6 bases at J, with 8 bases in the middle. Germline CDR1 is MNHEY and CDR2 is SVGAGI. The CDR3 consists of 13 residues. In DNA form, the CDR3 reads TGTGCCAGCAGTTACAGGGAGGGTCAGCCCCAGCATTTT. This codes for CASSYREGQPQHF.

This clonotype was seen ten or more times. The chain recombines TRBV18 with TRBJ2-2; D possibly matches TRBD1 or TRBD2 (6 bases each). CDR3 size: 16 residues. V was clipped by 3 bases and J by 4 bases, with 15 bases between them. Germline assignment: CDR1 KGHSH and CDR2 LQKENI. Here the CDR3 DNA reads TGTGCCAGCTCACCCCCCGGGGGCACAACCACCGGGGAGCTGTTTTTT. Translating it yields CASSPPGGTTTGELFF.

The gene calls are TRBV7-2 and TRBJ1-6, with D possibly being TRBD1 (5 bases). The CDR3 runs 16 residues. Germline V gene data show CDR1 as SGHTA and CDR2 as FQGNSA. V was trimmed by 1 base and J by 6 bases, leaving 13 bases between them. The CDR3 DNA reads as TGTGCCAGCAGCTTAGTTCGAACCGGGGGTAATTCACCCCTCCACTTT. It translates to CASSLVRTGGNSPLHF.

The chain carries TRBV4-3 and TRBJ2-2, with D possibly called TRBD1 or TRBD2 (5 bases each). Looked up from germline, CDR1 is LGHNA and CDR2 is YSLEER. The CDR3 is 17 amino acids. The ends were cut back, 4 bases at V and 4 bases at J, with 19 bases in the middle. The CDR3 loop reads CASSPPREGTVTGELFF. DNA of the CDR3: TGCGCCAGCAGCCCACCTCGGGAAGGGACCGTCACCGGGGAGCTGTTTTTT.

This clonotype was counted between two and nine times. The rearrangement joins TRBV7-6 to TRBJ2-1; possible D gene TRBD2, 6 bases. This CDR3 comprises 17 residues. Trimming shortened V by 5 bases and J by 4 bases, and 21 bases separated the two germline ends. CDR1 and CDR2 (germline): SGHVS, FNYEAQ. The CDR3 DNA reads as TGTGCCAGCAGCCCAGAGCATGGGGGGATACTATACAATGAGCAGTTCTTC. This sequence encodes CASSPEHGGILYNEQFF.

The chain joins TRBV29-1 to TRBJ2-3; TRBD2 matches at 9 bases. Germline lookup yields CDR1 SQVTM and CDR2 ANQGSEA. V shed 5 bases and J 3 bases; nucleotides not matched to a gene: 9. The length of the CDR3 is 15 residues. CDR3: CSVTTSGAPTDTQYF. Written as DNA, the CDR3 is TGCAGCGTTACGACTAGCGGAGCTCCAACAGATACGCAGTATTTT.

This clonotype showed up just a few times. CDR3 bases: TGTGCCAGCTCACCACCGTCACAGGCTAATGAAAAACTGTTTTTT. As protein: CASSPPSQANEKLFF. This chain connects TRBV18 to TRBJ1-4; D may be TRBD1 (5 bases). Trimming pared 0 bases from V and 3 bases from J, leaving 8 bases between. This CDR3 comprises 15 residues. Germline V gives CDR1 KGHSH, CDR2 LQKENI. Based on the CDR3 plus reference TRBV18 and TRBJ1-4, the full variable domain is NAGVMQNPRHLVRRRGQEARLRCSPMKGHSHVYWYRQLPEEGLKFMVYLQKENIIDESGMPKERFSAEFPKEGPSILRIQQVVRGDSAAYFCASSPPSQANEKLFFGSGTQLSVL.

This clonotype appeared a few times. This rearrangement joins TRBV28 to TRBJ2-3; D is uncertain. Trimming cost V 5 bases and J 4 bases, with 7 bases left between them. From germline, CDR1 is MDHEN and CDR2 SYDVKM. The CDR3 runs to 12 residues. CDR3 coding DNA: TGTGCCAGCAGTAGTTCCCCAGATACGCAGTATTTT. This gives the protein CASSSSPDTQYF.